A selection of T cell receptor beta chains follows, all from one sample in a study of lymphopenia after photon versus proton radiotherapy. The protocol was immunoSEQ multiplex PCR, while the TCRdb copy is restricted to in-frame clones and leaves out a portion. Counted here are 25,000 to 30,000 clones, roughly 87% occurring once; the ten biggest clones make up approximately 50%. This sample comprised peripheral blood, obtained from a patient treated with proton-based radiotherapy. These receptors came from a woman in her sixties with cholangiocarcinoma. Some clones in this sample may be carry-over from other donors' samples. Both conserved end residues are part of each CDR3. Only part of the rows carry a size: once, few, many, or a class if the clone is expanded.

v_gene,j_gene,abundance,CDR3aa
TRBV6-5,TRBJ2-3,NA,CASIGSLSTDTQYF
TRBV18,TRBJ2-2,NA,CASSPGDPNTGELFF
TRBV6-5,TRBJ2-2,once,CASSYSNTGELFF
TRBV18,TRBJ2-7,NA,CASSPRGFGYEQYF
TRBV6-5,TRBJ1-1,NA,CASSYSRQGVLEAFF
TRBV4-3,TRBJ1-4,NA,CASSPYYMGPTNEKLFF
TRBV4-1,TRBJ2-3,NA,CASSQDSPIDTQYF
TRBV4-3,TRBJ2-1,NA,CASSQNPTSGVSSYNEQFF
TRBV7-9,TRBJ2-5,NA,CASSLATEPGPWTQYF
TRBV5-1,TRBJ1-1,NA,CASSYRGNTEAFF
TRBV4-3,TRBJ1-4,once,CASSQKGQGWFNEKLFF
TRBV7-8,TRBJ2-7,few,CASSLAGSVSYEQYF
TRBV6-1,TRBJ2-3,NA,CAIAAFTDTQYF
TRBV7-8,TRBJ1-1,NA,CASSSRDRSSAEAFF
TRBV6-1,TRBJ2-1,few,CASSPGTGFFNEQFF
TRBV5-3,TRBJ1-2,few,CARSRRDSGYTF
TRBV5-1,TRBJ1-3,NA,CASSLAPGGNTIYF
TRBV15,TRBJ2-7,NA,CATSRYGQGSRNEQYF
TRBV11-3,TRBJ2-3,NA,CASSLDLRGTQYF
TRBV18,TRBJ2-2,NA,CASQGAGELFF
TRBV13,TRBJ2-3,NA,CASSAGRGSRTDTQYF
TRBV27,TRBJ1-2,NA,CASSLGDRYGYTF
TRBV7-3,TRBJ2-3,NA,CASSLWPPGQIADTQYF
TRBV7-2,TRBJ2-2,NA,CASSLRLYTGELFF
TRBV6-5,TRBJ2-7,NA,CASSSSAEGTYEQYF
TRBV2,TRBJ1-2,NA,CASSPTYGYTF
TRBV7-9,TRBJ2-3,NA,CASSTEGPSTDTQYF
TRBV7-3,TRBJ2-3,NA,CASSLEATLGSTDTQYF
TRBV27,TRBJ1-1,NA,CASSLYGQGNTEAFF
TRBV18,TRBJ2-7,NA,CASSPGRAGAFDEQYF
TRBV27,TRBJ2-5,NA,CASSSLETQYF
TRBV19,TRBJ1-5,NA,CASSITGGPRAQHF
TRBV5-5,TRBJ2-7,NA,CASSFDLTYARYEQYF
TRBV11-2,TRBJ2-1,once,CASSLAGGASYNEQFF
TRBV19,TRBJ2-3,NA,CASSRKLGDGTDTQYF
TRBV9,TRBJ2-7,NA,CASSPGPGTHYEQYF
TRBV7-2,TRBJ2-7,once,CASSLHLSGSSYEQYF
TRBV4-1,TRBJ2-7,NA,CASSLLAGVPGEQYF
TRBV5-1,TRBJ1-1,once,CASSGWGNTEAFF
TRBV6-5,TRBJ1-1,once,CASRVAGGVNTEAFF
TRBV11-2,TRBJ1-6,NA,CASSLEFANSPLHF
TRBV19,TRBJ2-3,NA,CASSMGAGWGTDTQYF
TRBV7-6,TRBJ2-6,NA,CASSTGQGRSGANVLTF
TRBV11-2,TRBJ2-1,few,CASSPTLWEQFF
TRBV6-5,TRBJ2-2,NA,CASSLMGPALELFF
TRBV27,TRBJ2-7,NA,CASSLYSSGFSYEQYF
TRBV29-1,TRBJ2-3,NA,CSVTRTDTQYF